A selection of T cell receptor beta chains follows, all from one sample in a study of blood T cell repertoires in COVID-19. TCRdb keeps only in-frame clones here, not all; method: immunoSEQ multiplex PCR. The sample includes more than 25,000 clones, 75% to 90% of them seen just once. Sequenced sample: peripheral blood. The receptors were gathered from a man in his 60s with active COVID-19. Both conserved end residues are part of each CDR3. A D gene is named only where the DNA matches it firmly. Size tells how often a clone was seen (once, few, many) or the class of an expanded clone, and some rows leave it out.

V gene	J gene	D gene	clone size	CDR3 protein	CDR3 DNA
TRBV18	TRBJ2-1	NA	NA	CASSPLASLFYNEQFF	TGTGCCAGCTCACCTCTAGCTAGTCTTTTCTACAATGAGCAGTTCTTC
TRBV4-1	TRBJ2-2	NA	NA	CASSQDPIVTGELFF	TGCGCCAGCAGCCAAGACCCTATTGTTACCGGGGAGCTGTTTTTT
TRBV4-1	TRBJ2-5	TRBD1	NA	CASSQAWTGVEETQYF	TGCGCCAGCAGCCAAGCTTGGACAGGGGTGGAAGAGACCCAGTACTTC
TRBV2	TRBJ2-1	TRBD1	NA	CASSKGQGTVHNEQFF	TGTGCCAGCAGTAAGGGACAGGGCACTGTGCATAACGAGCAGTTCTTC
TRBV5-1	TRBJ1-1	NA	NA	CASSLNPQKTEAFF	TGCGCCAGCAGCTTGAACCCTCAGAAGACTGAAGCTTTCTTT
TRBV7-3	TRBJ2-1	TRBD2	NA	CASSDKRGGGEQFF	TGTGCCAGCAGCGATAAGCGGGGGGGCGGTGAGCAGTTCTTC
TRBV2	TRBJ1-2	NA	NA	CASSEDLGGGSGGYTF	TGTGCCAGCAGTGAAGATTTGGGGGGGGGCTCAGGTGGCTACACCTTC
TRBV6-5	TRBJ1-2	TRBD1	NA	CAGSTGTVVGYGYTF	TGTGCCGGATCGACAGGGACGGTTGTAGGGTATGGCTACACCTTC
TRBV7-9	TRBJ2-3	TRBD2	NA	CASSQRLAGVTDTQYF	TGTGCCAGCAGCCAAAGACTAGCGGGGGTCACAGATACGCAGTATTTT
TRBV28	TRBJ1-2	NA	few	CASSSLLVYGYTF	TGTGCCAGCAGTTCCCTTTTAGTCTATGGCTACACCTTC
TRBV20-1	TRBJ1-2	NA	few	CSARADYGYTF	TGCAGTGCTAGGGCCGACTATGGCTACACCTTC
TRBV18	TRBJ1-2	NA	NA	CASSPRIKGSHYGYTF	TGTGCCAGCTCACCACGTATAAAGGGGTCTCACTATGGCTACACCTTC
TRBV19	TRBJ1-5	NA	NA	CASSRTVPNQPQHF	TGTGCCAGTAGTCGGACAGTTCCGAATCAGCCCCAGCATTTT
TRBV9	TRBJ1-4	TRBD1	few	CASSVAPRQGTNEKLFF	TGTGCCAGCAGCGTAGCCCCCAGACAGGGTACTAATGAAAAACTGTTTTTT
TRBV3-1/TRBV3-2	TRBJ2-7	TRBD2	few	CASSQELGAGPESYEQYF	TGTGCCAGCAGCCAAGAGCTAGGAGCGGGACCGGAATCATACGAGCAGTACTTC
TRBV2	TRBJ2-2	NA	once	CASSPLTNTGELFF	TGTGCCAGCAGCCCCCTAACGAACACCGGGGAGCTGTTTTTT
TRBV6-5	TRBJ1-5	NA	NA	CASSSLTGGNQPQHF	TGTGCCAGCAGTTCTCTGACAGGAGGCAATCAGCCCCAGCATTTT
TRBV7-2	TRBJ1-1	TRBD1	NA	CASSLGIGTVNTEAFF	TGTGCCAGCAGCTTAGGGATCGGGACAGTGAACACTGAAGCTTTCTTT
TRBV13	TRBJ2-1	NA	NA	CASSIRYNEQFF	TGTGCCAGCAGCATCAGATACAATGAGCAGTTCTTC
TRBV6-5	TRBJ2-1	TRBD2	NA	CAVQRGFGNEQFF	TGTGCCGTACAGCGGGGGTTTGGCAATGAGCAGTTCTTC
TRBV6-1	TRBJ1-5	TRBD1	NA	CASSEVGWTGRQPQHF	TGTGCCAGCAGTGAAGTAGGCTGGACAGGGCGGCAGCCCCAGCATTTT
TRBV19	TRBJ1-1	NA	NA	CAGRKTQGAEAFF	TGTGCCGGACGCAAAACACAGGGCGCTGAAGCTTTCTTT
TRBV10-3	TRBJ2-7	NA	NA	CAISEGQTYEQYF	TGTGCCATCAGTGAGGGACAGACCTACGAGCAGTACTTC
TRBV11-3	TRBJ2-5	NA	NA	CASSTSRQETQYF	TGTGCCAGCAGCACATCCAGGCAAGAGACCCAGTACTTC
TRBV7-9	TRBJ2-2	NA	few	CASSLDVEGELFF	TGTGCCAGCAGCTTAGACGTCGAGGGAGAGCTGTTTTTT
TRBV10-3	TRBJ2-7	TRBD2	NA	CAISDPPSGEINYEQYF	TGTGCCATCAGTGACCCCCCCAGCGGGGAGATAAACTACGAGCAGTACTTC
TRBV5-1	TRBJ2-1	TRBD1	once	CASSLGQGTYNEQFF	TGCGCCAGCAGCTTGGGACAGGGCACCTACAATGAGCAGTTCTTC
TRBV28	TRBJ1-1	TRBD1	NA	CASSSGGGGTEAFF	TGTGCCAGCAGTTCAGGGGGCGGGGGCACTGAAGCTTTCTTT
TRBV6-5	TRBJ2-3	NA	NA	CASSYSPTADTQYF	TGTGCCAGCAGTTACTCCCCGACAGCAGATACGCAGTATTTT
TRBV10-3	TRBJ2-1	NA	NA	CAISESGGTYNEQFF	TGTGCCATCAGTGAGTCAGGAGGGACCTACAATGAGCAGTTCTTC
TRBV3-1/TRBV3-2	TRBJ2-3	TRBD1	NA	CASSLRDRGTDTQYF	TGTGCCAGCAGCCTTAGGGACAGGGGCACAGATACGCAGTATTTT
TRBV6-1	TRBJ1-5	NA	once	CASSESRSSPNQPQHF	TGTGCCAGCAGTGAGAGCCGCTCGTCCCCTAATCAGCCCCAGCATTTT
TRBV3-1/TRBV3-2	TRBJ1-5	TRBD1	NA	CASSRGQGTSNQPQHF	TGTGCCAGCAGCCGCGGACAGGGAACCTCCAATCAGCCCCAGCATTTT
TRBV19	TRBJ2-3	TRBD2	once	CASSIAGGSTDTQYF	TGTGCCAGTAGTATAGCGGGGGGAAGCACAGATACGCAGTATTTT
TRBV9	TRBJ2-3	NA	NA	CASSVPNLSFTDTQYF	TGTGCCAGCAGCGTACCTAACCTTAGCTTCACAGATACGCAGTATTTT
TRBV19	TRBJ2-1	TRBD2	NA	CASSMGGRAYNEQFF	TGTGCCAGTAGTATGGGAGGGAGGGCCTACAATGAGCAGTTCTTC
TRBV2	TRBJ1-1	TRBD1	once	CASTPDRVGTEAFF	TGTGCCAGCACCCCCGACAGGGTGGGCACTGAAGCTTTCTTT
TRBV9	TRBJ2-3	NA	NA	CASSARGGTDGTNTQYF	TGTGCCAGCAGCGCAAGGGGGGGGACTGACGGGACGAATACGCAGTATTTT
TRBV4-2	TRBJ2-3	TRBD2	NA	CASSQVRGGPADTQYF	TGTGCCAGCAGCCAAGTGCGGGGGGGCCCCGCAGATACGCAGTATTTT
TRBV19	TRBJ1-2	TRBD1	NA	CASSPLGQGPYGYTF	TGTGCCAGTAGTCCCTTGGGACAGGGCCCCTATGGCTACACCTTC